This T cell receptor (beta chain) was identified in a study of T cell repertoires in ileal Crohn's disease. The repertoire was sequenced with immunoSEQ multiplex PCR; TCRdb's copy has only in-frame clones and lacks some. The table includes roughly 2,000 clones, roughly 80% detected once. Stated time point: proximal margin of the surgical specimen (macroscopically non-inflamed). The sample was ileal tissue. This clonotype was sampled from an adult with Crohn's disease.

The CDR3 DNA reads as TGCGCCAGCAGTACTTTGGGGCGGGGCACTGAAGCTTTCTTT. Protein product: CASSTLGRGTEAFF. The V gene is TRBV10-2, the J gene TRBJ1-1; weak D call: TRBD1 (5 bases). Trimming stripped 5 bases from V and 4 bases from J, with 14 bases between. The CDR3 extends over 14 amino acids. Germline loops: CDR1 WSHSY, CDR2 SAAADI.